Below, 21 T cell receptor beta chains from the same sample are listed, as sequenced in a study of blood T cells in healthy people across ages. Primed by a sample-barcoded 5' primer and a J-beta primer mix, a second PCR proceeded for 7 to 11 cycles. TCRdb recomputed calls from the 5' RACE reads with MiXCR, one row per CDR3 protein. The table shows 1.5 million or so distinct CDR3 sequences, with about 42% occurring only once. Sequenced material: blood. The receptor set was obtained from a young woman in good health.

The CDR3 here is CATSGTSGTETQYF. Written as DNA, the CDR3 is TGTGCCACTTCCGGGACTAGCGGGACTGAGACCCAGTACTTC. The rearrangement links TRBV7-9 to TRBJ2-5; 13 bases agree with TRBD2. Germline lookup yields CDR1 SEHNR and CDR2 FQNEAQ (reference sequence). V lost 10 bases to trimming and J lost 5 bases; unmatched junction nucleotides: 7. The length of the CDR3 is 14 residues.

V is TRBV4-3 and J is TRBJ1-2; D is possibly TRBD1 (5 bases). The CDR3 totals 16 residues. V was pared by 2 bases and J by 4 bases, with 17 bases between. The germline V gene encodes CDR1 LGHNA and CDR2 YSLEER. This CDR3 is CASSQQMGPVCYGYTF. The CDR3 nucleotides read TGCGCCAGCAGCCAACAAATGGGGCCGGTCTGCTATGGCTACACCTTC.

This clonotype was counted only a few times. V and J are TRBV9 and TRBJ2-1, with 9 bases matching TRBD2. Near its end, the DNA agrees better with TRBJ2-7, so the J call may be wrong. CDR1 is SGDLS, CDR2 YYNGEE, per germline. The CDR3 spans 14 residues. The CDR3 DNA sequence: TGTGCCAGCAGCGTAGTGACTAGCGGTGATGAGCAGTACTTC. Amino acids: CASSVVTSGDEQYF.

A few counts support this clonotype. The rearrangement links TRBV3-1 to TRBJ2-7; 8 nucleotides agree with TRBD1. The V gene's germline CDR1 is LGHDT and CDR2 YNNKEL (reference sequence). With V trimmed by 3 bases and J by 4 bases, 11 bases remained unmatched. CDR3 length: 16 amino acids. The CDR3 coding sequence is TGTGCCAGCAGCCAGTCAGGACAGGGCCCTGGATACGAGCAGTACTTC. This translates into CASSQSGQGPGYEQYF.

The chain is built from TRBV4-3 and TRBJ1-2; tentatively, D is TRBD1 (5 bases). Trimming stripped 1 base from V and 4 bases from J, with 19 bases between. Germline CDR1 and CDR2: LGHNA and YSLEER. The CDR3 contains 17 residues. For the CDR3, the DNA is TGCGCCAGCAGCCAAGGACCCGGGGGGTTCCTCGGCTATGGCTACACCTTC. Residues: CASSQGPGGFLGYGYTF.

This clonotype was recorded a few times. The chain recombines TRBV6-6 with TRBJ1-2; D is ambiguous. This CDR3 has 16 residues. Germline V gene sequence: CDR1 MNHNY, CDR2 SVGAGI (reference sequence). V gave up 2 bases and J gave up 0 bases, with 13 bases separating them. The CDR3 DNA reads as TGTGCCAGCAGTTACCTTTATCCACAGACTAACTATGGCTACACCTTC. This translates into CASSYLYPQTNYGYTF.

As for this clonotype: Germline is not matched at one junction end, which may reflect a read error. This chain links TRBV7-2 with TRBJ2-5; 9 bases align to TRBD2. Gene TRBJ2-7 matches the end of the DNA better, so the J call may be wrong. Per the germline V gene, CDR1 is SGHTA and CDR2 is FQGNSA. This CDR3 contains 15 residues. CDR3: CASSFDSGGSHEQYF. The DNA for the CDR3 is TGTGCCAGCAGCTTTGATAGCGGGGGCTCCCACGAGCAGTACTTC.

V and J are TRBV28 and TRBJ1-2; weak D call: TRBD1 (6 bases). Trimming pared 6 bases from V and 6 bases from J, leaving 20 bases between. The germline V gene has CDR1 MDHEN and CDR2 SYDVKM. The CDR3 loop spans 15 amino acids. CDR3 loop: CASSPTIQGSDGYTF. As DNA, the CDR3 is TGTGCCAGCAGCCCTACGATACAGGGTTCTGATGGCTACACCTTC.

About this clonotype itself: A read error may produce the germline difference seen at one junction end. The chain joins TRBV4-3 to TRBJ2-1, with TRBD2 identical over 8 bases. The CDR3 runs 17 residues. CDR1 is LGHNA, CDR2 YSLEER, per germline. CDR3 protein: CVSSQHGDPGGPNEQFF. The DNA of the CDR3 is TGCGTCAGCAGCCAACATGGGGACCCGGGAGGGCCGAATGAGCAGTTCTTC.

This chain links TRBV27 with TRBJ2-4, with TRBD1 matching over 8 bases. The J call could be wrong; TRBJ2-7 is a better fit for the DNA end. The CDR3 length is 14 residues. The germline V gene has CDR1 MNHEY and CDR2 SMNVEV (reference sequence). CDR3 sequence: CASSFTGGIYEQYF. The CDR3 bases are TGTGCCAGCAGTTTCACAGGGGGAATCTACGAGCAGTACTTC.

A word on this clonotype: As the CDR3 is not closed by the conserved phenylalanine or tryptophan, this likely results from a read error. No DNA is shown, since the ends of the CDR3 on it are uncertain; the CDR3 is the one TCRdb lists. The chain has TRBV27 and TRBJ1-2; the D call in the table, TRBD1, was not verified against the DNA. The CDR3 contains 13 residues when both ends are counted. Germline lookup yields CDR1 MNHEY and CDR2 SMNVEV (reference sequence). The CDR3 is CASGGRPSMATPS.

The chain uses TRBV7-2 and TRBJ2-1, with a weak D call TRBD2 (6 bases). CDR3 size: 15 residues. CDR1 SGHTA and CDR2 FQGNSA come from the germline V gene. Trimming removed 5 bases from V and 4 bases from J, with 15 bases in between. The CDR3: CASSPFGAGYNEQFF. The DNA for the CDR3 is TGTGCCAGCAGCCCCTTTGGAGCGGGTTACAATGAGCAGTTCTTC.

The genes are TRBV6-5 and TRBJ2-1; D unclear. V was clipped by 0 bases and J by 6 bases, with 12 bases between them. The germline gives CDR1 MNHEY, CDR2 SVGAGI. This CDR3 spans 15 amino acids. The CDR3 nucleotides are TGTGCCAGCAGTTACTCTAGGCTAGGTGGCAATGAGCAGTTCTTC. Residues: CASSYSRLGGNEQFF.

The rearrangement joins TRBV15 to TRBJ2-1; D possibly corresponds to TRBD1 (6 bases). V shed 8 bases and J shed 4 bases, with 18 bases lying between them. The CDR3 extends over 15 amino acids. Germline values: CDR1 LNHNV, CDR2 YYDKDF (reference sequence). Here the CDR3 reads CATGPYRDGYNEQFF. The CDR3 bases are TGTGCCACCGGCCCATACAGGGACGGTTACAATGAGCAGTTCTTC.

The chain couples TRBV20-1 to TRBJ2-1, with 9 bases matching TRBD2. J was trimmed by 8 bases and V by 8 bases; bases with no gene match: 16. Germline CDR1 reads DFQATT; CDR2 reads SNEGSKA (reference sequence). The CDR3 spans 15 residues. CDR3 coding DNA: TGCAGTCCGATCCGAATAGCGGGAGCTTTACATGAGCAGTTCTTC. The encoded protein is CSPIRIAGALHEQFF.

The chain has TRBV4-3 and TRBJ1-6; D is unresolved. Germline V gene data show CDR1 as LGHNA and CDR2 as YSLEER. V was cut by 0 bases and J by 8 bases, with 8 bases left in between. The CDR3 spans 14 residues. CDR3 in amino acids: CASSQEVTYSPLHF. DNA of the CDR3: TGCGCCAGCAGCCAAGAAGTAACGTATTCACCCCTCCACTTT.

The CDR3 coding sequence is TGTGCCAGCAGTCCCACCTTTAGAGCAGATACGCAGTATTTT. It yields the protein CASSPTFRADTQYF. The rearrangement links TRBV12-3 or TRBV12-4 to TRBJ2-3, with no clear D. This CDR3 contains 14 residues. The V and J ends lost 5 bases and 4 bases respectively, with 13 bases between them.

Here the CDR3 DNA reads TGTGCCACCAGCAGAGATCCAGGGGGCCAAGAGACCCAGTACTTC. Translating it yields CATSRDPGGQETQYF. The rearrangement links TRBV15 to TRBJ2-5; 7 bases match TRBD1. Trimming at V came to 0 bases and at J to 1 base, leaving 2 bases not matched to a gene. This CDR3 is built from 15 residues. The V gene's germline CDR1 is LNHNV and CDR2 YYDKDF (reference sequence).

V usage is TRBV29-1 and J usage is TRBJ1-1; D perhaps matches TRBD1 (6 bases). Germline CDR1 reads SQVTM; CDR2 reads ANQGSEA. This CDR3 region has 13 residues. V was trimmed by 6 bases and J by 0 bases, leaving 11 bases between them. The CDR3 DNA reads TGCAGCGTCCGACAGGTGTTGAACACTGAAGCTTTCTTT. Residues: CSVRQVLNTEAFF.

The chain carries TRBV20-1 and TRBJ1-2; 8 bases match TRBD1. V lost 5 bases and J lost 2; bases outside the gene matches: 4. CDR3 size: 13 residues. CDR1 DFQATT and CDR2 SNEGSKA come from the germline V gene (reference sequence). Written as DNA, the CDR3 is TGCAGTGCTGGGGGACAGGTCAACTATGGCTACACCTTC. Protein: CSAGGQVNYGYTF.

With respect to this clonotype: Just one base apart from a much larger clone, this may be a read error. This rearrangement joins TRBV25-1 to TRBJ2-7, with D tentatively TRBD1 (5 bases). This CDR3 is built from 13 residues. V lost 8 bases and J 7 bases, leaving 18 bases between the germline ends. In germline, CDR1 is MGHDK, CDR2 SYGVNS. The CDR3 here is CASLSKGNNEQYF. DNA of the CDR3: TGTGCCAGCCTTTCAAAGGGGAACAATGAGCAGTACTTC.